The 20 T cell receptor beta chains listed next were all sequenced from one sample in a study of shared clonotypes between healthy human individuals. This table comes from immunoSEQ multiplex PCR, and its TCRdb copy is limited to in-frame clones, with some not included. The sample has a few million clones, roughly nine tenths seen once. Sequencing input: naive CD4+ T cells sorted from blood. The subset: CD45RA+ positively selected. The source is a man between 18 and 29 years old in good health.

The chain couples TRBV10-3 to TRBJ2-7; TRBD1 is a possible D gene (6 bases). Trimming took off 10 bases at V and 0 bases at J, with 19 bases between the two ends. Germline-derived CDR1 and CDR2 are ENHRY and SYGVKD. CDR3 size: 15 residues. The CDR3 reads CATSGQSLLSYEQYF. Written as DNA, the CDR3 is TGTGCCACCTCCGGACAGTCCCTGCTCTCCTACGAGCAGTACTTC.

The chain combines TRBV5-1 with TRBJ1-5, with 8 nucleotides matching TRBD1. V trimming: 3 bases; J trimming: 5 bases; junction bases outside the gene matches: 4. The germline V gene encodes CDR1 SGHRS and CDR2 YFSETQ. The CDR3 loop spans 14 amino acids. DNA for the CDR3: TGCGCCAGCAGCTCAGGGGGCGTTGATCAGCCCCAGCATTTT. Protein product: CASSSGGVDQPQHF.

The chain employs TRBV18 and TRBJ2-1, with 11 bases that match TRBD2. CDR3 size: 16 residues. V gave up 0 bases and J gave up 8 bases; unmatched junction bases: 6. Germline assignment: CDR1 KGHSH and CDR2 LQKENI. The CDR3 here is CASSPPIAGGRDEQFF. The DNA of the CDR3 is TGTGCCAGCTCACCACCCATAGCGGGGGGGCGCGATGAGCAGTTCTTC.

This chain uses TRBV19 with TRBJ2-7; D gene unclear. The germline V and J ends were trimmed by 9 bases and 2 bases, with 17 bases remaining between them. This CDR3 is built from 14 residues. Looked up from germline, CDR1 is LNHDA and CDR2 is SQIVND (reference sequence). The chain's CDR3 is CASSKRVSAYEQYF. The CDR3 DNA reads TGTGCCAGCAGCAAAAGGGTCTCAGCCTACGAGCAGTACTTC.

The chain joins TRBV7-2 to TRBJ2-7, with D unresolved. V was cut by 5 bases and J by 5 bases, with 13 bases left in between. Germline loops: CDR1 SGHTA, CDR2 FQGNSA. CDR3 length: 13 residues. CDR3 nucleotides: TGTGCCAGCAGCCCCCCGTTTGTCCACGAGCAGTACTTC. It yields the protein CASSPPFVHEQYF.

The V gene is TRBV29-1, the J gene TRBJ2-1, with D uncertain. The CDR3 has 13 amino acids. V was clipped by 7 bases and J by 2 bases, with 12 bases between them. Germline values: CDR1 SQVTM, CDR2 ANQGSEA. The CDR3 spells CSGTTGPYNEQFF. CDR3 coding DNA: TGCAGCGGGACCACTGGCCCCTACAATGAGCAGTTCTTC.

The gene calls are TRBV9 and TRBJ1-1; D is undetermined. The CDR3 has 14 residues. Germline V CDR1 and CDR2: SGDLS, YYNGEE. Trimming removed 0 bases at V and 6 bases at J, with 12 bases between. CDR3 in DNA: TGTGCCAGCAGCGTAGACATGGGGTACTCTGAAGCTTTCTTT. The encoded protein is CASSVDMGYSEAFF.

The chain links TRBV5-4 to TRBJ2-7; a weak D match, TRBD2 (6 bases). The V end lost 4 bases, the J end lost 3 bases, and 23 bases lay between the germline ends. The V gene's germline CDR1 is SGHNT and CDR2 YYREEE (reference sequence). The CDR3 length is 17 residues. CDR3 protein: CASSLGGTVGLGYEQYF. The CDR3 coding sequence is TGTGCCAGCAGCCTGGGGGGAACGGTGGGCCTAGGCTACGAGCAGTACTTC. The variable domain in full, completed from reference TRBV5-4 and TRBJ2-7, reads ETGVTQSPTHLIKTRGQQVTLRCSSQSGHNTVSWYQQALGQGPQFIFQYYREEENGRGNFPPRFSGLQFPNYSSELNVNALELDDSALYLCASSLGGTVGLGYEQYFGPGTRLTVT.

The gene calls are TRBV30 and TRBJ2-7; D unclear. The ends were cut back, 2 bases at V and 0 bases at J, with 5 bases in the middle. CDR1 is GTSNPN and CDR2 is SVGIG in the germline V gene (reference sequence). The CDR3 loop spans 12 amino acids. The CDR3 region is CAWSLLSYEQYF. In DNA form, the CDR3 reads TGTGCCTGGAGTCTCCTCTCCTACGAGCAGTACTTC. Variable domain in full (rest from reference TRBV30 and TRBJ2-7): SQTIHQWPATLVQPVGSPLSLECTVEGTSNPNLYWYRQAAGRGLQLLFYSVGIGQISSEVPQNLSASRPQDRQFILSSKKLLLSDSGFYLCAWSLLSYEQYFGPGTRLTVT.

This chain uses TRBV6-1 with TRBJ2-7; no clear D gene. The CDR3 runs to 12 residues. The V gene's germline CDR1 is MNHNS and CDR2 SASEGT. V dropped 6 bases and J dropped 1 base, with 7 bases sitting between them. Here the CDR3 DNA reads TGTGCCAGCAGCCCTAAGTCCTACGAGCAGTACTTC. Residues: CASSPKSYEQYF.

The chain is built from TRBV4-3 and TRBJ2-7; D possibly corresponds to TRBD2 (6 bases). The V end lost 0 bases, the J end lost 7 bases, and 22 bases lay between the germline ends. In germline, CDR1 is LGHNA, CDR2 YSLEER. There are 17 residues in the CDR3. CDR3 sequence (DNA): TGCGCCAGCAGCCAAGACCCCAACGGTCCTAAGGCGGGGGAGCAGTACTTC. Residues: CASSQDPNGPKAGEQYF.

The V and J genes are TRBV7-9 and TRBJ1-2; 8 positions agree with TRBD1. Losses at the gene ends were 4 bases for V and 3 bases for J; bases not matched to a gene: 7. The CDR3 length is 15 residues. Germline loops: CDR1 SEHNR, CDR2 FQNEAQ (reference sequence). The CDR3 bases are TGTGCCAGCAGCTCTACAGTGACAGGGGACTATGGCTACACCTTC. Its translation: CASSSTVTGDYGYTF.

This chain joins TRBV5-8 and TRBJ1-5; weak D call: TRBD1 (5 bases). CDR1 and CDR2 (germline): SGHTS, YDEGEE. V was clipped by 2 bases and J by 0 bases, with 9 bases between them. This CDR3 has 15 amino acids. CDR3 sequence (DNA): TGTGCCAGCAGCTTCGGGGCATATAGCAATCAGCCCCAGCATTTT. Protein: CASSFGAYSNQPQHF.

V is TRBV5-1 and J is TRBJ2-5; perhaps TRBD1 as D (6 bases). This CDR3 is built from 13 residues. The ends were cut back, 4 bases at V and 1 base at J, with 8 bases in the middle. Germline V gives CDR1 SGHRS, CDR2 YFSETQ. CDR3 region: CASSRTAQETQYF. CDR3 DNA: TGCGCCAGCAGCCGGACAGCCCAAGAGACCCAGTACTTC. The full variable domain, in which reference TRBV5-1 and TRBJ2-5 provide the parts outside the CDR3, is KAGVTQTPRYLIKTRGQQVTLSCSPISGHRSVSWYQQTPGQGLQFLFEYFSETQRNKGNFPGRFSGRQFSNSRSEMNVSTLELGDSALYLCASSRTAQETQYFGPGTRLLVL.

V gene TRBV18 combines with J gene TRBJ1-3, with a possible D match to TRBD1 (5 bases). Trimming stripped 0 bases from V and 0 bases from J, with 9 bases between. This CDR3 is 16 amino acids long. Germline V gene data show CDR1 as KGHSH and CDR2 as LQKENI. CDR3: CASSPPGPTSGNTIYF. The CDR3 DNA reads as TGTGCCAGCTCACCACCGGGACCGACCTCTGGAAACACCATATATTTT. The full variable domain, in which reference TRBV18 and TRBJ1-3 provide the parts outside the CDR3, is NAGVMQNPRHLVRRRGQEARLRCSPMKGHSHVYWYRQLPEEGLKFMVYLQKENIIDESGMPKERFSAEFPKEGPSILRIQQVVRGDSAAYFCASSPPGPTSGNTIYFGEGSWLTVV.

The CDR3 region is CASRSTGTRVWIDTQYF. CDR3 in DNA: TGTGCCAGCAGGTCCACGGGGACTAGGGTTTGGATAGATACGCAGTATTTT. The chain carries TRBV5-6 and TRBJ2-3, with TRBD2 identical over 8 bases. Per the germline V gene, CDR1 is SGHDT and CDR2 is YYEEEE. V lost 5 bases to trimming and J lost 5 bases; unmatched junction nucleotides: 16. The CDR3 extends over 17 amino acids.

V gene TRBV2 combines with J gene TRBJ2-1; D possibly matches TRBD1 or TRBD2 (5 bases each). CDR3 length equals 16 residues. In germline, CDR1 is SNHLY, CDR2 FYNNEI. Deletions cut 2 bases from V and 8 bases from J, with 19 bases between. CDR3 DNA: TGTGCCAGCAGTGAAAGGGGACCCCAGGGAGTAGATGAGCAGTTCTTC. Residues: CASSERGPQGVDEQFF.

For the CDR3, the DNA is TGTGCCAGCAGCGTAGCACCGGGACTCCGGAACGGGAACACTGAAGCTTTCTTT. Protein product: CASSVAPGLRNGNTEAFF. This chain uses TRBV9 with TRBJ1-1; possible D gene TRBD1, 5 bases. The germline gives CDR1 SGDLS, CDR2 YYNGEE. Trimming left V 0 bases short and J 1 base short, with 19 bases between. The CDR3 is made up of 18 amino acids.

This clone showed up just once. The V and J genes are TRBV7-2 and TRBJ1-5; the match to TRBD1 covers 8 bases. The CDR3 length is 19 residues. With 0 bases clipped from V and 3 bases from J, the junction kept 13 bases outside the gene matches. CDR1 and CDR2 (germline): SGHTA, FQGNSA. The CDR3 is CASSLAPLRRTGINQPQHF. CDR3 nucleotide sequence: TGTGCCAGCAGCTTAGCGCCCCTCCGGCGGACAGGGATCAATCAGCCCCAGCATTTT.

This rearrangement joins TRBV19 to TRBJ2-2, with TRBD2 identical over 10 bases. Looked up from germline, CDR1 is LNHDA and CDR2 is SQIVND (reference sequence). V lost 3 bases to trimming and J lost 5 bases; unmatched junction nucleotides: 9. The CDR3 loop spans 17 amino acids. The CDR3 DNA sequence: TGTGCCAGTAGTATTGTTTGGCTAGCGGGAGTAACCGGGGAGCTGTTTTTT. Its translation is CASSIVWLAGVTGELFF. Full variable domain (remainder filled in from reference TRBV19 and TRBJ2-2): DGGITQSPKYLFRKEGQNVTLSCEQNLNHDAMYWYRQDPGQGLRLIYYSQIVNDFQKGDIAEGYSVSREKKESFPLTVTSAQKNPTAFYLCASSIVWLAGVTGELFFGEGSRLTVL.